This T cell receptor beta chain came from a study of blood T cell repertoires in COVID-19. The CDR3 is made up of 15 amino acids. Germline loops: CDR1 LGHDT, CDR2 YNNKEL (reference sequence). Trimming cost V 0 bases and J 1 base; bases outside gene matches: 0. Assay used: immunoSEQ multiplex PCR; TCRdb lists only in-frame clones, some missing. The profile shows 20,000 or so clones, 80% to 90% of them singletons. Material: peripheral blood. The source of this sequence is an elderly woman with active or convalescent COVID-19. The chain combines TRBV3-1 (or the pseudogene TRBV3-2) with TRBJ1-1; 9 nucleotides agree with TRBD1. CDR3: CASSQETGGNTEAFF. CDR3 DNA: TGTGCCAGCAGCCAAGAGACAGGGGGGAACACTGAAGCTTTCTTT.